Below, 19 T cell receptor beta chains from the same sample are listed, as sequenced in a study of blood T cell repertoires in COVID-19. The protocol was immunoSEQ multiplex PCR, while the TCRdb copy is restricted to in-frame clones and leaves out a portion. The repertoire has over 85,000 clones, more than 85% of them found once; the top ten carry about 4%. Specimen: peripheral blood. These TCRs come from a young man with acute or convalescent COVID-19.

The chain joins TRBV27 to TRBJ1-5; 7 nucleotides line up with TRBD1. This CDR3 contains 14 residues. Losses at the gene ends were 6 bases for V and 3 bases for J; bases not matched to a gene: 5. Germline lookup yields CDR1 MNHEY and CDR2 SMNVEV (reference sequence). CDR3: CASRRDRDNQPQHF. For the CDR3, the DNA is TGTGCCAGCAGGAGGGACAGAGACAATCAGCCCCAGCATTTT.

V usage is TRBV7-2 and J usage is TRBJ2-7; no reliable D call. The CDR3 covers 13 residues. The germline gives CDR1 SGHTA, CDR2 FQGNSA. The germline V and J ends were trimmed by 6 bases and 3 bases, with 12 bases remaining between them. The chain's CDR3 is CASSGDAVYEQYF. CDR3 bases: TGTGCCAGCAGTGGTGACGCGGTCTACGAGCAGTACTTC.

This clone was picked up one time. The CDR3 DNA sequence: TGTGCCAGCAGCCGGGACAGGGGTAGTACTGAAGCTTTCTTT. Translated: CASSRDRGSTEAFF. The rearrangement uses TRBV7-2 and TRBJ1-1; 10 positions agree with TRBD1. The CDR3 totals 14 residues. The germline CDR1 and CDR2 sequences are SGHTA and FQGNSA. V was clipped by 5 bases and J by 5 bases; unmatched bases: 5.

V usage is TRBV11-3 and J usage is TRBJ1-1; TRBD1 matches 7 bases. V dropped 5 bases and J dropped 8; count of bases not matched to a gene: 14. The CDR3 runs to 15 residues. The germline V gene encodes CDR1 SGHNT and CDR2 YENEEA. In DNA, the CDR3 is TGTGCCAGCAGCCCTGCGGACAGGCCCATCAAGGAAGCTTTCTTT. This encodes CASSPADRPIKEAFF.

This clone came up once. The chain joins TRBV6-5 to TRBJ2-7; D call uncertain. Between the trimmed V and J ends, which lost 8 bases and 6 bases, there was a span of 23 bases. Germline-derived CDR1 and CDR2 are MNHEY and SVGAGI. The CDR3 contains 15 residues. In nucleotides, the CDR3 is TGTGCCAGCTGCCCCAGGTCCTTAGTCTTATGCGAGCAGTACTTC. Translating it yields CASCPRSLVLCEQYF.

The chain carries TRBV6-5 and TRBJ1-1; D possibly corresponds to TRBD1 (5 bases). The V and J ends lost 8 bases and 1 base respectively, with 14 bases between them. This CDR3 is 14 amino acids long. Germline V lookup: CDR1 MNHEY, CDR2 SVGAGI. CDR3 protein: CASSHRGGNTEAFF. CDR3 DNA: TGTGCCAGCTCCCACCGGGGGGGGAACACTGAAGCTTTCTTT.

The rearrangement uses TRBV19 and TRBJ1-2; the D is unclear. CDR3 length: 14 residues. Trimming took 5 bases from V and 4 from J, leaving 14 bases between them. Germline CDR1 reads LNHDA; CDR2 reads SQIVND (reference sequence). DNA of the CDR3: TGTGCCAGTAGTGTGACCCAGGATTCCTATGGCTACACCTTC. This gives the protein CASSVTQDSYGYTF.

The V call is TRBV5-6, the J call TRBJ1-2, with D perhaps TRBD1 (5 bases). Germline V CDR1 and CDR2: SGHDT, YYEEEE. The CDR3 loop spans 14 amino acids. V was trimmed by 0 bases and J by 5 bases, leaving 11 bases between them. CDR3 nucleotide sequence: TGTGCCAGCAGCTTGGAAGGAGGGGTTTATGGCTACACCTTC. Its protein product is CASSLEGGVYGYTF. The variable domain in full, with the rest retrieved from reference TRBV5-6 and TRBJ1-2, is DAGVTQSPTHLIKTRGQQVTLRCSPKSGHDTVSWYQQALGQGPQFIFQYYEEEERQRGNFPDRFSGHQFPNYSSELNVNALLLGDSALYLCASSLEGGVYGYTFGSGTRLTVV.

This clone came up a few times. J is TRBJ2-2 and V is TRBV7-8; a weak D match, TRBD2 (5 bases). CDR1 and CDR2 (germline): SGHVS, FQNEAQ. The CDR3 is 17 amino acids. Trimming left V 0 bases short and J 4 bases short, with 15 bases between. Here the CDR3 reads CASSLAQSFRGTGELFF. In DNA form, the CDR3 reads TGTGCCAGCAGCTTAGCGCAGTCTTTTCGGGGCACCGGGGAGCTGTTTTTT.

In its sample, this clone was seen once. The chain has TRBV2 and TRBJ1-2; perhaps TRBD1 as D (6 bases). Germline CDR1 and CDR2: SNHLY and FYNNEI. This CDR3 contains 11 residues. V was pared by 6 bases and J by 6 bases, with 8 bases between. The CDR3 protein is CASRSGDGYTF. The CDR3 DNA sequence: TGTGCCAGCAGGTCAGGGGATGGCTACACCTTC.

This clone was detected once. The chain recombines TRBV4-1 with TRBJ1-6, with 7 bases that match TRBD1. J lost 6 bases, V lost 2 bases, and 10 bases had no gene match. CDR3 length equals 17 residues. Germline lookup yields CDR1 MGHRA and CDR2 YSYEKL. The CDR3: CASSQRQRQGLNSPLHF. The CDR3 region has the DNA TGCGCCAGCAGCCAAAGGCAGAGACAGGGACTTAATTCACCCCTCCACTTT.

The genes are TRBV4-1 and TRBJ1-6; D not certain. V lost 0 bases, J lost 6 bases, and 9 bases lay in between. Per the germline V gene, CDR1 is MGHRA and CDR2 is YSYEKL. CDR3 size: 15 residues. The CDR3 sequence is CASSQEETANSPLHF. The CDR3 nucleotides are TGCGCCAGCAGCCAAGAGGAAACAGCTAATTCACCCCTCCACTTT.

This clone came up once. The V gene is TRBV5-1, the J gene TRBJ1-1; 8 nucleotides match TRBD1. Trimming at V came to 0 bases and at J to 1 base, leaving 2 bases not matched to a gene. Per the germline V gene, CDR1 is SGHRS and CDR2 is YFSETQ. The CDR3 consists of 15 residues. CDR3 in amino acids: CASSLGDRRNTEAFF. DNA of the CDR3: TGCGCCAGCAGCTTGGGGGACAGGAGGAACACTGAAGCTTTCTTT.

The chain couples TRBV5-5 to TRBJ2-7, with D possibly TRBD1 on 6 matching bases. Germline values: CDR1 SGHKS, CDR2 YYEKEE (reference sequence). V shed 3 bases and J shed 0 bases, with 13 bases lying between them. The CDR3 contains 15 residues. CDR3 sequence (DNA): TGTGCCAGCAGCTGGCTGCAGGGGAGCTCCTACGAGCAGTACTTC. It yields the protein CASSWLQGSSYEQYF.

The V and J genes are TRBV6-1 and TRBJ2-3; unclear D gene. CDR1 and CDR2 from the germline V gene are MNHNS and SASEGT. The V end lost 2 bases, the J end lost 5 bases, and 5 bases lay between the germline ends. CDR3 size: 12 residues. CDR3 nucleotide sequence: TGTGCCAGCAGTGAACGGGTAGATACGCAGTATTTT. It is translated as CASSERVDTQYF.

In this sample, this clone turned up a few times. The rearrangement joins TRBV10-2 to TRBJ1-1, with D perhaps TRBD1 (6 bases). Germline V gene sequence: CDR1 WSHSY, CDR2 SAAADI. The CDR3 loop spans 13 amino acids. Trimming cost V 4 bases and J 10 bases, with 16 bases left between them. The CDR3 sequence is CASSGGGLRGAFF. The CDR3 DNA sequence: TGCGCCAGCAGTGGCGGGGGGCTTAGGGGAGCTTTCTTT.

This rearrangement joins TRBV6-2 or TRBV6-3 to TRBJ2-7; 7 nucleotides match TRBD1. The V gene's germline CDR1 is MNHEY and CDR2 SVGEGT. The CDR3 consists of 15 residues. J gave up 0 bases and V 2 bases, and 4 bases lay outside the gene matches. CDR3 sequence reads: CASSYRDSFSYEQYF. The CDR3 DNA is TGTGCCAGCAGTTACCGGGACAGCTTCTCCTACGAGCAGTACTTC.

This sequence joins TRBV27 and TRBJ1-5; 7 nucleotides align to TRBD1. This CDR3 region has 16 residues. Germline V gene sequence: CDR1 MNHEY, CDR2 SMNVEV (reference sequence). The V and J ends lost 3 bases and 1 base, in that order; junction bases with no gene match: 6. CDR3 sequence reads: CASSLTGSMSNQPQHF. In nucleotides, the CDR3 is TGTGCCAGCAGTTTGACAGGGAGTATGAGCAATCAGCCCCAGCATTTT.

V is TRBV2 and J is TRBJ1-5; D is ambiguous. Trimming removed 5 bases at V and 0 bases at J, with 11 bases between. This CDR3 contains 15 residues. CDR1 and CDR2 from the germline V gene are SNHLY and FYNNEI. The CDR3 reads CASSPDGYSNQPQHF. CDR3 nucleotide sequence: TGTGCCAGCAGTCCCGACGGGTATAGCAATCAGCCCCAGCATTTT. The full variable domain, in which reference TRBV2 and TRBJ1-5 provide the parts outside the CDR3, is EPEVTQTPSHQVTQMGQEVILRCVPISNHLYFYWYRQILGQKVEFLVSFYNNEISEKSEIFDDQFSVERPDGSNFTLKIRSTKLEDSAMYFCASSPDGYSNQPQHFGDGTRLSIL.